The T cell receptor beta chain described here comes from a study of STAT5B mutations in CD4+ large granular lymphocyte leukemia. Overall study results and limits: Over 20% of private leukemic clonotypes occurred rarely in other patients' non-leukemic repertoires. CD4-sorted patient repertoires seemed more clonal than healthy CD4+ repertoires.

CDR1 is SGHNT, CDR2 YENEEA, per germline. The CDR3 runs 14 residues. Trimming cost V 5 bases and J 2 bases; bases outside gene matches: 5. Points on this clone: Its antigen is still unknown.

This table comes from immunoSEQ multiplex PCR, and its TCRdb copy is limited to in-frame clones, with some not included. The table records about 26,000 clones, 81% of them present only once. The sample was CD4+ T cells from blood buffy coats. The TCR comes from a human donor in good health. The chain has TRBV11-3 and TRBJ2-5, with TRBD1 matching over 7 bases. CDR3 region: CASSPGDSQETQYF. For the CDR3, the DNA is TGTGCCAGCAGCCCCGGGGACAGTCAAGAGACCCAGTACTTC. The full variable domain, its missing parts supplied by reference TRBV11-3 and TRBJ2-5, is EAGVVQSPRYKIIEKKQPVAFWCNPISGHNTLYWYLQNLGQGPELLIRYENEEAVDDSQLPKDRFSAERLKGVDSTLKIQPAELGDSAVYLCASSPGDSQETQYFGPGTRLLVL.